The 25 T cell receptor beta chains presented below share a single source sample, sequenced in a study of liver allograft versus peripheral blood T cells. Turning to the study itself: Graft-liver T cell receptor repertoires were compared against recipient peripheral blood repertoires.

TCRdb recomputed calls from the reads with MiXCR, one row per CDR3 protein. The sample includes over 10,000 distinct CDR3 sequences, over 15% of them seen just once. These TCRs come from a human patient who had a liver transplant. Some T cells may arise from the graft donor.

As DNA, the CDR3 is TGTGCCAGCAGCTCCTCCGGGTTCACAGATACGCAGTATTTT. This codes for CASSSSGFTDTQYF. This chain joins TRBV7-3 and TRBJ2-3; D is undetermined. The CDR3 covers 14 residues. CDR1 is SGHTA and CDR2 is FQGTGA in the germline V gene. Trimming took off 4 bases at V and 2 bases at J, with 10 bases between the two ends.

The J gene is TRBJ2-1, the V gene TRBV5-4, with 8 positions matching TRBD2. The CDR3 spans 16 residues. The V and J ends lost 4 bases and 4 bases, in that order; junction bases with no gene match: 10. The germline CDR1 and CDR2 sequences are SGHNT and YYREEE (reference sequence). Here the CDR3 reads CASSPTGASGYNEQFF. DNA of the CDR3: TGTGCCAGCAGCCCCACTGGGGCTAGCGGGTACAATGAGCAGTTCTTC. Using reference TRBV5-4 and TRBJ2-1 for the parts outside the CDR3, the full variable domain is ETGVTQSPTHLIKTRGQQVTLRCSSQSGHNTVSWYQQALGQGPQFIFQYYREEENGRGNFPPRFSGLQFPNYSSELNVNALELDDSALYLCASSPTGASGYNEQFFGPGTRLTVL.

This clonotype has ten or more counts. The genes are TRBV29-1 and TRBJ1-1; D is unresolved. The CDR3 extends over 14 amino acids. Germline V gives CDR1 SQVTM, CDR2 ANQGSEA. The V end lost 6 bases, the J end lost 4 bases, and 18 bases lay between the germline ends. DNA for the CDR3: TGCAGCGTGACCGGAGGCCGAGGTGGCACTGAAGCTTTCTTT. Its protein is CSVTGGRGGTEAFF.

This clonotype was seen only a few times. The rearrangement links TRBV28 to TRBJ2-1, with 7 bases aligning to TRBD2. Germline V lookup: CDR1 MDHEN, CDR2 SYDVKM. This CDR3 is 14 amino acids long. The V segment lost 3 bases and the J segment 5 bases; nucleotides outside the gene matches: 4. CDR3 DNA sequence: TGTGCCAGCAGTTTTGAGCGGGAAAACAATGAGCAGTTCTTC. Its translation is CASSFERENNEQFF. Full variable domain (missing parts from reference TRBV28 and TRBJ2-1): DVKVTQSSRYLVKRTGEKVFLECVQDMDHENMFWYRQDPGLGLRLIYFSYDVKMKEKGDIPEGYSVSREKKERFSLILESASTNQTSMYLCASSFERENNEQFFGPGTRLTVL.

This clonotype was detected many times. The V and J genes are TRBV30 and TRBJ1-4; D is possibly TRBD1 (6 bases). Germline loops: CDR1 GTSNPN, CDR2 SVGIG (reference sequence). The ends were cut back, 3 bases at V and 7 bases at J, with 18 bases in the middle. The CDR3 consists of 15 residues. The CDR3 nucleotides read TGTGCCTGGAGACCCCCTACAGGGATTCGTGAAAAACTGTTTTTT. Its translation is CAWRPPTGIREKLFF.

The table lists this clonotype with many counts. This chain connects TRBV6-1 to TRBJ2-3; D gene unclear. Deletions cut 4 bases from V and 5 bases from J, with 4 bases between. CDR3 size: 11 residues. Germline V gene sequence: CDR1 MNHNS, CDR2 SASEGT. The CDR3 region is CASSGGDTQYF. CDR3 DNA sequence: TGTGCCAGCAGTGGTGGAGATACGCAGTATTTT.

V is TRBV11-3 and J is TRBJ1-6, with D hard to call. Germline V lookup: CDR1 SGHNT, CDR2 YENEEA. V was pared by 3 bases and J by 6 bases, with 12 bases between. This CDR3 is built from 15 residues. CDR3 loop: CASSLDGNSNSPLHF. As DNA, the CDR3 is TGTGCCAGCAGCTTGGACGGGAATAGTAATTCACCCCTCCACTTT.

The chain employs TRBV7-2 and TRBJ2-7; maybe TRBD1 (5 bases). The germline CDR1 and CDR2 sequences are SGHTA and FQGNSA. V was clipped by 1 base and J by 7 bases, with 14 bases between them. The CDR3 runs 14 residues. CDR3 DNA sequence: TGTGCCAGCAGCTTAGGGGGCCATTTGGGGGAGCAGTACTTC. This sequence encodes CASSLGGHLGEQYF.

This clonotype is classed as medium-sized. The CDR3 DNA follows: TGTGCCAGCTCACCAAGGAGGGGGATCGAGGAGACCCAGTACTTC. Translating it yields CASSPRRGIEETQYF. The chain is built from TRBV18 and TRBJ2-5; D may match TRBD1 or TRBD2 (6 bases each). Germline lookup yields CDR1 KGHSH and CDR2 LQKENI. Trimming removed 2 bases from V and 5 bases from J, with 15 bases in between. The CDR3 has 15 amino acids.

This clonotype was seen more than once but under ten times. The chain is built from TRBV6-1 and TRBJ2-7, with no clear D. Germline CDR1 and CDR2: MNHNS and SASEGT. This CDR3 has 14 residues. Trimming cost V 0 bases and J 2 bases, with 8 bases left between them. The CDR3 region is CASSEAGRTYEQYF. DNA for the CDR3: TGTGCCAGCAGTGAAGCCGGCAGAACCTACGAGCAGTACTTC.

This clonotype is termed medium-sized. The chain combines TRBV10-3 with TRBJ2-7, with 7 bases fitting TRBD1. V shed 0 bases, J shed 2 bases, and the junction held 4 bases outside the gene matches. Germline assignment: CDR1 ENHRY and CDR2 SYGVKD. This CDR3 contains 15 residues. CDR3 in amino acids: CAISESTGLTYEQYF. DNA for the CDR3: TGTGCCATCAGTGAGTCGACAGGGCTAACCTACGAGCAGTACTTC.

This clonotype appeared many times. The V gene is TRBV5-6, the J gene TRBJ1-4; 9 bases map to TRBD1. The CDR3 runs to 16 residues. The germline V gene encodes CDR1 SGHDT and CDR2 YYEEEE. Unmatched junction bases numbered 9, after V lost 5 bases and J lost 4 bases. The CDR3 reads CASSSIQGASNEKLFF. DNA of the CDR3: TGTGCCAGCAGTTCTATACAGGGGGCGAGTAATGAAAAACTGTTTTTT. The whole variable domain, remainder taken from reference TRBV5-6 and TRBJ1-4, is DAGVTQSPTHLIKTRGQQVTLRCSPKSGHDTVSWYQQALGQGPQFIFQYYEEEERQRGNFPDRFSGHQFPNYSSELNVNALLLGDSALYLCASSSIQGASNEKLFFGSGTQLSVL.

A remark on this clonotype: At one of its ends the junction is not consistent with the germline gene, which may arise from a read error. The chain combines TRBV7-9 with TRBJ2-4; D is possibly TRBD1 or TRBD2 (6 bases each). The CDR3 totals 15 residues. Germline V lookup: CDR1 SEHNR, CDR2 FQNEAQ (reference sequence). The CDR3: CASSLETGAKNMQYF. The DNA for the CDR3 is TGTGCCAGCAGCTTAGAGACGGGGGCCAAAAACATGCAGTACTTC.

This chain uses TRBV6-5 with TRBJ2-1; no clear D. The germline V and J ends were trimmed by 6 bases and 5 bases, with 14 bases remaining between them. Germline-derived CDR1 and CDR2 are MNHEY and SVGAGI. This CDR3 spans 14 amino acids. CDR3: CASSLFRWNNEQFF. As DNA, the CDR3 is TGTGCCAGCAGCCTTTTCCGGTGGAACAATGAGCAGTTCTTC.

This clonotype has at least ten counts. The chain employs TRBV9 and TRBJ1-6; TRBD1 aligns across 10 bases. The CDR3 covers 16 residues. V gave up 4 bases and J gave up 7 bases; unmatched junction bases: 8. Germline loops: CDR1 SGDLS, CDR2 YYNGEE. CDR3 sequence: CASSPRQGAGNSPLHF. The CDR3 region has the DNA TGTGCCAGCAGCCCGAGACAGGGGGCGGGCAATTCACCCCTCCACTTT. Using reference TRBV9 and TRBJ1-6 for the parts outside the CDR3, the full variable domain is DSGVTQTPKHLITATGQRVTLRCSPRSGDLSVYWYQQSLDQGLQFLIQYYNGEERAKGNILERFSAQQFPDLHSELNLSSLELGDSALYFCASSPRQGAGNSPLHFGNGTRLTVT.

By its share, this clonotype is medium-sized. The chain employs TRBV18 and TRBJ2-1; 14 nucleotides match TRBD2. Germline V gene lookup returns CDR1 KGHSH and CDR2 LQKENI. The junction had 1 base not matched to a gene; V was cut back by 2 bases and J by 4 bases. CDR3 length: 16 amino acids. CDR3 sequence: CASSPWTSGGYNEQFF. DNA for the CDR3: TGTGCCAGCTCACCATGGACTAGCGGGGGGTACAATGAGCAGTTCTTC. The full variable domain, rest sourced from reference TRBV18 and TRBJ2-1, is NAGVMQNPRHLVRRRGQEARLRCSPMKGHSHVYWYRQLPEEGLKFMVYLQKENIIDESGMPKERFSAEFPKEGPSILRIQQVVRGDSAAYFCASSPWTSGGYNEQFFGPGTRLTVL.

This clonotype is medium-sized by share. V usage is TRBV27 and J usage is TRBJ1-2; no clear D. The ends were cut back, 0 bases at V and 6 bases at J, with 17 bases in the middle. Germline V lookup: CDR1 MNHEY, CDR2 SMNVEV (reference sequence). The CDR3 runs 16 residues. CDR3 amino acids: CASSLSGSGILNGYTF. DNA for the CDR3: TGTGCCAGCAGTTTATCGGGCAGTGGGATACTGAATGGCTACACCTTC.

Written as DNA, the CDR3 is TGTGCCAGCAGACAAGGACAGGGAGTGTCTCGCACTGAAGCTTTCTTT. Translating it yields CASRQGQGVSRTEAFF. The rearrangement links TRBV5-6 to TRBJ1-1; 8 positions match TRBD1. The V gene's germline CDR1 is SGHDT and CDR2 YYEEEE. Trimming took 5 bases from V and 4 from J; bases not matched to a gene: 13. The length of the CDR3 is 16 residues.

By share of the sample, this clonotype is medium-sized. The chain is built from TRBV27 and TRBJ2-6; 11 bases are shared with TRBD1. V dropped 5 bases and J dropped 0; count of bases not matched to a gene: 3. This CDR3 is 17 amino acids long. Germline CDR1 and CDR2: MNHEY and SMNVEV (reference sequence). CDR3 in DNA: TGTGCCAGCAGTCCCGGGACAGGGGGCTCTGGGGCCAACGTCCTGACTTTC. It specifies CASSPGTGGSGANVLTF.

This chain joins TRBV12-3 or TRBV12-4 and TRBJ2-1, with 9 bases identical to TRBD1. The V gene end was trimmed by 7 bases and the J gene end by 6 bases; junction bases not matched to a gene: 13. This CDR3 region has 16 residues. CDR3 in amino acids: CASMSYRGPIVNEQFF. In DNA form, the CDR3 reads TGTGCCAGCATGTCCTACAGGGGGCCGATAGTCAATGAGCAGTTCTTC.

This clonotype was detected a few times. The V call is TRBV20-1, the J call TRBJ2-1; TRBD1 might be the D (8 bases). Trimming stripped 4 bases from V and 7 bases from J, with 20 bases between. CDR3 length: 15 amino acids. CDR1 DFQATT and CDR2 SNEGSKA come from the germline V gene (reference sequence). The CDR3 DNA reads TGCAGTGCTACATTAGGACAGGGAGGGTGGAATGAGCAGTTCTTC. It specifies CSATLGQGGWNEQFF.

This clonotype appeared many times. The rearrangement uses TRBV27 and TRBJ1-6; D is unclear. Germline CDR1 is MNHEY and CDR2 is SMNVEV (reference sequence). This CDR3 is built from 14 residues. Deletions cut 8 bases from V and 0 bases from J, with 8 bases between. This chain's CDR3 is CASGLTSYNSPLHF. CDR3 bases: TGTGCCAGCGGGTTAACCTCCTATAATTCACCCCTCCACTTT.

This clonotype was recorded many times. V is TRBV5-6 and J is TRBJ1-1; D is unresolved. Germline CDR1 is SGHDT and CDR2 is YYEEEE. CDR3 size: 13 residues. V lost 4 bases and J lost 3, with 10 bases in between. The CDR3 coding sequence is TGTGCCAGCAGCCCCCTGGACGACACTGAAGCTTTCTTT. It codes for CASSPLDDTEAFF.

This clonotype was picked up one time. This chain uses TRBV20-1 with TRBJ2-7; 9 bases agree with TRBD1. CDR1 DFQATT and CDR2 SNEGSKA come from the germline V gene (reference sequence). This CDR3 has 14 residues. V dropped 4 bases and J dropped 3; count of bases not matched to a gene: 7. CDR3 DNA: TGCAGTGCTACGACAGGGGGAGGTGACTACGAGCAGTACTTC. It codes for CSATTGGGDYEQYF.

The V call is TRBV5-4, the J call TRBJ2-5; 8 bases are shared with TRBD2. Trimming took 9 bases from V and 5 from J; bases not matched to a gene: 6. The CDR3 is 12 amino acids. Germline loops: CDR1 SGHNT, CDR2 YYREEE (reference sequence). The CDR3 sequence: CAMTSVQETQYF. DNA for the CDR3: TGTGCCATGACTAGCGTCCAGGAGACCCAGTACTTC.